This TCR beta chain came from a study of T cells in Graves' hyperthyroidism and ophthalmopathy. These patients, aged 18 to 65, had recently diagnosed hyperthyroidism lasting under 2 months. The study, taken as a whole, reports: Among clonotypes expanded in thyroid above 0.001, most were also found in blood. Model output signaled ophthalmopathy a median about 6.3 months ahead of onset.

From RNA transcripts, TCR beta CDR3 regions were amplified. RT-PCR in the first round (using the HTBI primer set) targeted the TCR CDR3. TCRdb re-called the multiplex PCR reads with MiXCR, one entry per CDR3 protein. The table lists 250,000 to 300,000 distinct CDR3 sequences, roughly 15% of them singletons. Germline CDR1 is DFQATT and CDR2 is SNEGSKA (reference sequence). CDR3 length equals 15 residues. The V and J ends lost 0 bases and 2 bases respectively, with 10 bases between them. Note on this clonotype: No antigen is known for it.

The rearrangement uses TRBV20-1 and TRBJ2-2; D perhaps matches TRBD2 (5 bases). The sample comprised blood. The source of this sequence is a woman in her fifties or sixties with Graves' hyperthyroidism that later progressed to Graves' ophthalmopathy. In DNA form, the CDR3 reads TGCAGTGCTAGAGATAACGGACTTAACACCGGGGAGCTGTTTTTT. Encoded protein: CSARDNGLNTGELFF.